The clone carrying this T cell receptor (beta chain) turned up a few times. Its antigen remains unknown. Isolation of CD4+ naive, central memory, regulatory and stem cell-like memory cells was achieved by sorting via CD45RO/CCR7/CD25/CD127/CD95/CD27. The data originate from a study of beta chain features in type 1 diabetes. General study results and limits: cDNA-based reads could over-represent cells with high TCR expression. For Type 1 diabetes patients, all four CD4+ subsets carried TCRB CDR3s that were moderately but significantly shorter.

Reverse transcribing all isolated RNA meant expressed TCRB transcripts were sequenced. Roughly 3.57 million reads on average were seen across naive, central memory and regulatory T cell samples. Measured with immunoSEQ multiplex PCR; TCRdb has only the in-frame clones, and not every one. The repertoire holds 350,000 or so clones, with roughly a fifth as singletons. The sample was naive CD4+ T cells from blood. This TCR was recovered from a woman in her late teens or twenties in good health.

The CDR3 region is CASSWRIVGQGDEQYF. The CDR3 bases are TGTGCCAGCAGCTGGAGGATTGTCGGACAGGGGGACGAGCAGTACTTC. The chain carries TRBV5-6 and TRBJ2-7; TRBD1 aligns across 10 bases. Germline V gene lookup returns CDR1 SGHDT and CDR2 YYEEEE. With V trimmed by 3 bases and J by 5 bases, 11 bases remained unmatched. CDR3 length: 16 amino acids.